Detailed here is one TCR beta chain. This record belongs to a study of T cells after yellow fever vaccination. From the 5' RACE reads, TCRdb called clonotypes with MiXCR, one entry per CDR3 protein. The sample carries over 150,000 distinct CDR3 sequences, about 6% recorded once. Trimming removed 5 bases at V and 9 bases at J, with 19 bases between. This CDR3 comprises 14 residues. Sequenced material: CD4+ T cells sorted from PBMCs, taken on the day of the first yellow fever vaccination. This TCR was recovered from a man between 18 and 35 years old who received the YFV17D yellow fever vaccine. This chain links TRBV12-3 or TRBV12-4 with TRBJ1-2, with a tentative D call TRBD1 (6 bases). This CDR3 is CASSPWTADLSYTF. The CDR3 nucleotides are TGTGCCAGCAGTCCTTGGACAGCCGACTTGAGCTACACCTTC.